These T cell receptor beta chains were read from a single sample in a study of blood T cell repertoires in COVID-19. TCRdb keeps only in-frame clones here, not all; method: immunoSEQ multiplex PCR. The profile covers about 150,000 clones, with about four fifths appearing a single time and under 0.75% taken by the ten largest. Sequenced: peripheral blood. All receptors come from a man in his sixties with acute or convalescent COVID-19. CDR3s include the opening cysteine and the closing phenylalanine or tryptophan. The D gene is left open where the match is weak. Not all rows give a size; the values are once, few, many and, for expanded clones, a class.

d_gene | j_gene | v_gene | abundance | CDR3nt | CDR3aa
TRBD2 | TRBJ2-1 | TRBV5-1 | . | TGCGCCAGCAGCTCTGGAGAAGGACTAGCTGAGCAGTTCTTC | CASSSGEGLAEQFF
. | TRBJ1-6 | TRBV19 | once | TGTGCCAGTAGTATGGGTAGGGGTCCGGCACCCCTCCACTTT | CASSMGRGPAPLHF
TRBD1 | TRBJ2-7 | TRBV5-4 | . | TGTGCCAGCAGCCGTACAGGGGCCTACGAGCAGTACTTC | CASSRTGAYEQYF
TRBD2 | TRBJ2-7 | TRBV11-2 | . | TGTGCCAGCAGCGGAGGACTAGCGGCCTACGAGCAGTACTTC | CASSGGLAAYEQYF
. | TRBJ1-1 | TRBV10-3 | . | TGTGCCATCAGTGACTTTCAGGGCGCGGCTTTCTTT | CAISDFQGAAFF
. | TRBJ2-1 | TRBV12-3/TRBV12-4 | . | TGTGCCAGCAGCCTTAGCTCCTACAATGAGCAGTTCTTC | CASSLSSYNEQFF
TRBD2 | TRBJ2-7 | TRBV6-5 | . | TGTGCCAGCAGCCAGACTAGCGGGGACCCTCGGGGATACTTC | CASSQTSGDPRGYF
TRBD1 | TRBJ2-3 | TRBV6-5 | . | TGTGCCAGCACCCTAACAGGGGGTCGGGGAGATACGCAGTATTTT | CASTLTGGRGDTQYF
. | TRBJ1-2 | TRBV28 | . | TGTGCCAGCAGTTTGGGACAAAACTATGGCTACACCTTC | CASSLGQNYGYTF
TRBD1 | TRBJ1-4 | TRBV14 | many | TGTGCCAGCAGCCAGAGACAGGGAACTAATGAAAAACTGTTTTTT | CASSQRQGTNEKLFF
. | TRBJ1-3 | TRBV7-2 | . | TGTGCCAGCAGCTTAAGTTCCAGTGACAGCTCTGGAAACACCATATATTTT | CASSLSSSDSSGNTIYF
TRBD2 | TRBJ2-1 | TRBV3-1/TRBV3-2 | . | TGTGCCAGCAGCCCCGGGACTAGCAACTACAATGAGCAGTTCTTC | CASSPGTSNYNEQFF
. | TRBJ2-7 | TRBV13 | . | TGTGCCAGCAGCTTAGGTGGAGCGGGCCGGATGGAGCAGTACTTC | CASSLGGAGRMEQYF
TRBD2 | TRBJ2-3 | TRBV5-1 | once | TGCGCCAGCAGCTTGGCCCGAGACCGGACTAGCGGGTTTCTCACAGATACGCAGTATTTT | CASSLARDRTSGFLTDTQYF
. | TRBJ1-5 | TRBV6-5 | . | TGTGCCAGCAGTTACCGACAGCCGAGCAATCAGCCCCAGCATTTT | CASSYRQPSNQPQHF
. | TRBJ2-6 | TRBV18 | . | TGTGCCAGCTCACCATACGACAGAGCTGGGGCCAACGTCCTGACTTTC | CASSPYDRAGANVLTF
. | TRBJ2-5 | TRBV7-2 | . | TGTGCCAGCAGCCGGCGGAGATCCGGAGAGACCCAGTACTTC | CASSRRRSGETQYF
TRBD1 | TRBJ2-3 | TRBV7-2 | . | TGTGCCAGCAGCTTAGCGCCGAGGACAGGGAAAGCAGATACGCAGTATTTT | CASSLAPRTGKADTQYF
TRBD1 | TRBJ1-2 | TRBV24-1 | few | TGTGCCACCAGAGGTAACAGGGGTAAGCAGTGGAACTATGGCTACACCTTC | CATRGNRGKQWNYGYTF
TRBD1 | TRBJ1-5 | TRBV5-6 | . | TGTGCCAGCAGCCTGACAGGGGAAGGGAATCAGCCCCAGCATTTT | CASSLTGEGNQPQHF
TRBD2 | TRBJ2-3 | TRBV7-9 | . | TGTGCCAGCAGCGTTCTAGCGGGGCGCACAGATACGCAGTATTTT | CASSVLAGRTDTQYF
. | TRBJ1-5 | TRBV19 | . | TGTGCCAGTACCACGGCGGCTAATAGCAATCAGCCCCAGCATTTT | CASTTAANSNQPQHF